The entry that follows covers one T cell receptor beta chain sequence. Total RNA amounting to around 540 ng was the source from which TCR beta cDNA was made with a constant-region primer. ARM-PCR, slightly modified, supplied the TCR beta libraries through three nested multiplex PCR rounds. A C-beta reverse primer was combined with TRBV1-TRBV30 forward primers in the first two PCR rounds, and each round had approximately 9 cycles. TCRdb ran MiXCR on the multiplex PCR reads and lists one entry per CDR3 protein. The sample carries approximately 210,000 distinct CDR3 sequences, about 65% recorded once. The data stem from a study of tumor-infiltrating lymphocytes in primary liver carcinoma. The V end was cut by 3 bases, the J end by 8 bases, with 22 bases between. CDR3 length equals 16 residues. Germline CDR1 is SGHAT and CDR2 is FQNNGV. Germline DNA was also extracted, and blood RNA was taken from unsorted whole blood.

Sample: peripheral blood. This receptor was identified in a woman aged 55-69 years with primary liver carcinoma and hepatitis B virus infection. The chain carries TRBV11-2 and TRBJ1-2; the D gene is possibly TRBD1 (5 bases). The CDR3 sequence: CASSLDRGEGWDGYTF. Written as DNA, the CDR3 is TGTGCCAGCAGCTTGGATCGGGGAGAGGGGTGGGACGGCTACACCTTC.